The clone carrying this TCR beta chain was recorded a few times. V dropped 3 bases and J dropped 10 bases, with 15 bases sitting between them. CDR3 size: 13 residues. The data are from a study of T-cell reconstitution after alpha-beta-depleted transplantation in children. The TCRbeta library was prepared with unique molecular identifiers. TCRdb ran MiXCR on the PCR reads and lists one entry per CDR3 protein. Here the sample spans 250,000 to 300,000 distinct CDR3 sequences, nearly 10% being singletons. The source of this sequence is a human donor who donated a stem cell graft to a child with SCID. Sequenced here: PBMCs from the stem cell graft donor, sampled from the stem cell graft. The rearrangement links TRBV12-3 or TRBV12-4 to TRBJ1-1; maybe TRBD1 (6 bases). Written as DNA, the CDR3 is TGTGCCAGCAGTTTCGGACAGTACTCGGGAGCTTTCTTT. It codes for CASSFGQYSGAFF.